Listed here is a single T cell receptor beta chain. This sample was included in a study of blood T cell repertoires in COVID-19. Turning to the study itself: The origin of the acute and convalescent COVID-19 samples was the United States, Italy and Spain. T cells, B-cell-depleted T cells, or PBMCs supplied cDNA or gDNA.

In the study's own analysis: Researchers report that nucleated cell counts were estimated from reference gene primer amplification. Assay: immunoSEQ multiplex PCR; the TCRdb copy retains only in-frame clones and omits some. That table furnishes V, J and clone size, whereas the DNA furnished D and trimming. Of 200,000 to 300,000 clones listed, 80% to 90% are singletons. Patients in Seattle were enrolled during active infection, then followed longitudinally. V lost 2 bases, J lost 10 bases, and 15 bases lay in between. Germline CDR1 MNHNY, CDR2 SVGAGI (reference sequence). The CDR3 length is 15 residues.

V gene TRBV6-6 combines with J gene TRBJ1-6; D is possibly TRBD1 (5 bases). The sample consisted of peripheral blood. This clonotype was obtained from a woman at least 80 years old with COVID-19, enrolled during active disease. The CDR3 bases are TGTGCCAGCAGTTACGGGGACTTCGCGGGGTCACCCCTCCACTTT. Its protein product is CASSYGDFAGSPLHF.